The 32 T cell receptor beta chains presented below share a single source sample, sequenced in a study of shared clonotypes between healthy human individuals. Libraries were prepared by immunoSEQ multiplex PCR; TCRdb keeps only in-frame clonotypes and omits some of them. The sample lists millions of clones; approximately 94% were seen once. Only CD45RO-negative cells positively selected for CCR7 counted as naive CD8 cells, so terminally differentiated effector memory CD45RA+ cells were excluded. Sequencing used naive CD8+ T cells from PBMCs. These receptors all come from a man aged 18-30 years in good health. Some clones in this sample may be carry-over from other donors' samples.

This clone appeared once. V and J are TRBV5-1 and TRBJ2-2; D remains ambiguous. With 2 bases removed from V and 0 bases from J, the gap between germline ends came to 35 bases. The germline CDR1 and CDR2 sequences are SGHRS and YFSETQ. The CDR3 is 24 residues long. CDR3 bases: TGCGCCAGCAGCTTTCAGGTTCTTATAAGGGCAGCGCCCGCCGAATATTCGAACACCGGGGAGCTGTTTTTT. It codes for CASSFQVLIRAAPAEYSNTGELFF. The variable domain in full, completed from reference TRBV5-1 and TRBJ2-2, reads KAGVTQTPRYLIKTRGQQVTLSCSPISGHRSVSWYQQTPGQGLQFLFEYFSETQRNKGNFPGRFSGRQFSNSRSEMNVSTLELGDSALYLCASSFQVLIRAAPAEYSNTGELFFGEGSRLTVL.

The rearrangement joins TRBV4-2 to TRBJ2-5, with D perhaps TRBD1 (6 bases). Trimming took off 0 bases at V and 5 bases at J, with 13 bases between the two ends. Germline CDR1 LGHNA, CDR2 YNFKEQ. This CDR3 contains 15 residues. In DNA form, the CDR3 reads TGTGCCAGCAGCCAAGAACAGGGTGGGTTGGAGACCCAGTACTTC. It specifies CASSQEQGGLETQYF.

The gene calls are TRBV5-5 and TRBJ2-7; maybe TRBD2 (6 bases). Germline V gives CDR1 SGHKS, CDR2 YYEKEE (reference sequence). The germline V and J ends were trimmed by 1 base and 4 bases, with 12 bases remaining between them. The CDR3 consists of 14 residues. The CDR3 DNA follows: TGTGCCAGCAGCTTGAGAGCCAGCGGGTACGAGCAGTACTTC. It translates to CASSLRASGYEQYF.

The chain couples TRBV28 to TRBJ2-2; perhaps TRBD2 as D (6 bases). V lost 3 bases to trimming and J lost 4 bases, with 12 bases between them. The V gene's germline CDR1 is MDHEN and CDR2 SYDVKM. This CDR3 is built from 15 residues. The DNA for the CDR3 is TGTGCCAGCAGTTTCGGGGGACTCCTCACCGGGGAGCTGTTTTTT. This encodes CASSFGGLLTGELFF.

The chain recombines TRBV6-1 with TRBJ2-6; D assignment may be TRBD1 or TRBD2 (6 bases each). Trimming left V 11 bases short and J 3 bases short, with 17 bases between. Per germline, CDR1 MNHNS and CDR2 SASEGT. The CDR3 contains 15 residues. The CDR3 here is CAVQERGDGANVLTF. The CDR3 DNA is TGTGCCGTACAGGAGAGGGGGGATGGGGCCAACGTCCTGACTTTC.

This sequence joins TRBV4-3 and TRBJ2-1; 8 bases align to TRBD1. There are 15 residues in the CDR3. CDR1 and CDR2 (germline): LGHNA, YSLEER. The V segment lost 3 bases and the J segment 5 bases; nucleotides outside the gene matches: 6. CDR3 nucleotide sequence: TGCGCCAGCAGCCATTCCGGGACAGGCGACAATGAGCAGTTCTTC. This codes for CASSHSGTGDNEQFF.

This chain uses TRBV19 with TRBJ2-5; D not resolved. The V end lost 5 bases, the J end lost 5 bases, and 12 bases lay between the germline ends. Per the germline V gene, CDR1 is LNHDA and CDR2 is SQIVND (reference sequence). CDR3 length: 13 amino acids. The CDR3 region has the DNA TGTGCCAGTAGTCCCGTCCCGGAGGAGACCCAGTACTTC. It encodes CASSPVPEETQYF.

The chain uses TRBV7-2 and TRBJ1-5; TRBD1 agrees at 9 bases. Germline CDR1 is SGHTA and CDR2 is FQGNSA. J gave up 5 bases and V 4 bases, and 9 bases lay outside the gene matches. This CDR3 contains 16 residues. This chain's CDR3 is CASSSGTGWADQPQHF. DNA for the CDR3: TGTGCCAGCAGCTCCGGGACAGGGTGGGCAGATCAGCCCCAGCATTTT. The whole variable domain, remainder taken from reference TRBV7-2 and TRBJ1-5, is GAGVSQSPSNKVTEKGKDVELRCDPISGHTALYWYRQSLGQGLEFLIYFQGNSAPDKSGLPSDRFSAERTGGSVSTLTIQRTQQEDSAVYLCASSSGTGWADQPQHFGDGTRLSIL.

About this clone: This specimen includes other DNA sequences encoding the same CDR3. This chain links TRBV11-2 with TRBJ2-1; D not certain. Germline CDR1 and CDR2: SGHAT and FQNNGV. CDR3 length: 13 residues. Trimming left V 1 base short and J 5 bases short, with 6 bases between. The CDR3 DNA sequence: TGTGCCAGCAGCTTAGGGGGTCACAATGAGCAGTTCTTC. This codes for CASSLGGHNEQFF. The full variable domain, its missing parts supplied by reference TRBV11-2 and TRBJ2-1, is EAGVAQSPRYKIIEKRQSVAFWCNPISGHATLYWYQQILGQGPKLLIQFQNNGVVDDSQLPKDRFSAERLKGVDSTLKIQPAKLEDSAVYLCASSLGGHNEQFFGPGTRLTVL.

The chain carries TRBV9 and TRBJ2-3; 8 bases are a match to TRBD1. CDR1 and CDR2 (germline): SGDLS, YYNGEE. This CDR3 spans 15 amino acids. Trimming cost V 1 base and J 5 bases; bases outside gene matches: 6. CDR3 amino acids: CASSVQGAPVDTQYF. As DNA, the CDR3 is TGTGCCAGCAGCGTACAGGGGGCGCCGGTAGATACGCAGTATTTT.

The J gene is TRBJ2-5, the V gene TRBV5-1; 7 nucleotides agree with TRBD2. After removal of 4 bases from V and 5 bases from J, the junction contained 8 bases not matched to a gene. The CDR3 sequence is 14 residues long. Germline V gives CDR1 SGHRS, CDR2 YFSETQ. The CDR3 region is CASSEQLASETQYF. CDR3 sequence (DNA): TGCGCCAGCAGCGAACAACTAGCGTCGGAGACCCAGTACTTC.

This clone was found a few times. V is TRBV10-3 and J is TRBJ2-7; D not resolved. V was pared by 11 bases and J by 7 bases, with 15 bases between. CDR3 length: 11 residues. CDR1 ENHRY and CDR2 SYGVKD come from the germline V gene. CDR3 sequence reads: CAPYITPEQYF. In DNA, the CDR3 is TGTGCCCCTTACATAACACCTGAGCAGTACTTC.

This chain connects TRBV12-5 to TRBJ1-2, with D perhaps matching TRBD1 (6 bases). This CDR3 contains 13 residues. The germline V and J ends were trimmed by 4 bases and 8 bases, with 14 bases remaining between them. The V gene's germline CDR1 is LGHNT and CDR2 FRNRAP. CDR3 residues: CASGSYRDRGYTF. The CDR3 nucleotides read TGTGCTAGTGGTTCTTACAGGGACCGGGGCTACACCTTC.

The V call is TRBV7-2, the J call TRBJ2-1, with D tentatively TRBD2 (6 bases). CDR1 is SGHTA, CDR2 FQGNSA, per germline. The length of the CDR3 is 15 residues. Deletions cut 3 bases from V and 6 bases from J, with 15 bases between. Here the CDR3 DNA reads TGTGCCAGCAGCTTTACGGGAGTGGGTGGCAATGAGCAGTTCTTC. Translating gives CASSFTGVGGNEQFF.

V usage is TRBV6-1 and J usage is TRBJ1-5; 9 bases are shared with TRBD1. CDR1 is MNHNS, CDR2 SASEGT, per germline. This CDR3 comprises 16 residues. Trimming removed 4 bases from V and 2 bases from J; junction bases left unmatched: 6. CDR3 amino acids: CASSARDRARNQPQHF. The CDR3 DNA is TGTGCCAGCAGTGCTAGGGACAGGGCACGCAATCAGCCCCAGCATTTT.

Remarks on this clone: Other nucleotide sequences in the sample specify the same CDR3. V and J are TRBV29-1 and TRBJ2-7, with TRBD2 matching 7 bases. CDR3 length: 14 residues. Germline loops: CDR1 SQVTM, CDR2 ANQGSEA. V dropped 3 bases and J dropped 1; count of bases not matched to a gene: 6. CDR3 nucleotide sequence: TGCAGCGTTGACTCACCGGGAGGTTCCTACGAGCAGTACTTC. Protein sequence: CSVDSPGGSYEQYF.

This chain links TRBV7-9 with TRBJ1-6, with a weak D call TRBD1 (5 bases). V was clipped by 6 bases and J by 6 bases, with 12 bases between them. The V gene's germline CDR1 is SEHNR and CDR2 FQNEAQ (reference sequence). There are 14 residues in the CDR3. CDR3 sequence (DNA): TGTGCCAGCAGGGGCGGGGCCTCTAATTCACCCCTCCACTTT. It codes for CASRGGASNSPLHF.

The chain recombines TRBV30 with TRBJ2-3; 9 positions agree with TRBD2. This CDR3 has 15 amino acids. Germline V CDR1 and CDR2: GTSNPN, SVGIG (reference sequence). J gave up 5 bases and V 2 bases, and 8 bases lay outside the gene matches. In DNA, the CDR3 is TGTGCCTGGAGTCATAGCGGGGGAATCCTAGATACGCAGTATTTT. Protein: CAWSHSGGILDTQYF.

The DNA of the CDR3 is TGTGCCAGCAGACCCTCGTTGGGGACAGTCTACGAGCAGTACTTC. It specifies CASRPSLGTVYEQYF. This chain connects TRBV27 to TRBJ2-7, with 7 bases identical to TRBD1. The germline V gene encodes CDR1 MNHEY and CDR2 SMNVEV (reference sequence). There are 15 residues in the CDR3. With 6 bases clipped from V and 3 bases from J, the junction kept 11 bases outside the gene matches.

V and J are TRBV28 and TRBJ2-1; a possible D gene is TRBD2 (5 bases). Germline CDR1 MDHEN, CDR2 SYDVKM. CDR3 length: 15 amino acids. Trimming shortened V by 6 bases and J by 2 bases, and 14 bases separated the two germline ends. The CDR3 sequence: CASRKLVVTYNEQFF. The CDR3 DNA sequence: TGTGCCAGCAGGAAACTAGTGGTTACCTACAATGAGCAGTTCTTC.

The chain couples TRBV27 to TRBJ1-2, with 9 bases identical to TRBD1. This CDR3 has 13 residues. The germline V gene encodes CDR1 MNHEY and CDR2 SMNVEV (reference sequence). Unmatched junction bases numbered 5, after V lost 6 bases and J lost 6 bases. In DNA form, the CDR3 reads TGTGCCAGCAGCCAACAGGGGGCTGATGGCTACACCTTC. This gives the protein CASSQQGADGYTF.

This sequence joins TRBV9 and TRBJ2-2; D is uncertain. The CDR3 has 15 residues. The V end lost 0 bases, the J end lost 6 bases, and 12 bases lay between the germline ends. Germline-derived CDR1 and CDR2 are SGDLS and YYNGEE. CDR3 nucleotide sequence: TGTGCCAGCAGCGTAGGTGGCCGCGGTTCCGGGGAGCTGTTTTTT. This encodes CASSVGGRGSGELFF.

This chain uses TRBV27 with TRBJ2-7; tentatively, D is TRBD2 (6 bases). This CDR3 contains 16 residues. Germline V CDR1 and CDR2: MNHEY, SMNVEV (reference sequence). V gave up 1 base and J gave up 2 bases, with 15 bases separating them. The CDR3 DNA reads TGTGCCAGCAGTTTATACGCTAGCGCGTTAACCTACGAGCAGTACTTC. This encodes CASSLYASALTYEQYF.

The chain combines TRBV15 with TRBJ2-7, with 9 positions matching TRBD1. This CDR3 spans 17 amino acids. CDR1 is LNHNV, CDR2 YYDKDF, per germline (reference sequence). J was trimmed by 3 bases and V by 3 bases; bases with no gene match: 12. CDR3: CATSSGTGGYIYYEQYF. The CDR3 nucleotides read TGTGCCACCAGCAGCGGAACAGGGGGCTACATTTACTACGAGCAGTACTTC. Drawing the rest from reference TRBV15 and TRBJ2-7, the complete variable domain is DAMVIQNPRYQVTQFGKPVTLSCSQTLNHNVMYWYQQKSSQAPKLLFHYYDKDFNNEADTPDNFQSRRPNTSFCFLDIRSPGLGDTAMYLCATSSGTGGYIYYEQYFGPGTRLTVT.

The CDR3 reads CASSFGPEIGGAFF. In nucleotides, the CDR3 is TGTGCCAGCAGCTTCGGTCCTGAGATAGGAGGAGCTTTCTTT. The genes are TRBV5-4 and TRBJ1-1, with D hard to call. V was shortened by 2 bases and J by 10 bases, with 18 bases between the two germline ends. The germline gives CDR1 SGHNT, CDR2 YYREEE (reference sequence). The CDR3 runs 14 residues.

This chain links TRBV7-9 with TRBJ2-2; 7 nucleotides agree with TRBD1. V dropped 5 bases and J dropped 7; count of bases not matched to a gene: 7. The germline V gene has CDR1 SEHNR and CDR2 FQNEAQ (reference sequence). CDR3 size: 14 residues. CDR3 in amino acids: CASSLHRGGGELFF. The DNA for the CDR3 is TGTGCCAGCAGCCTGCACAGGGGTGGCGGGGAGCTGTTTTTT.

The chain links TRBV14 to TRBJ2-7; TRBD1 agrees at 9 bases. V shed 1 base and J 5 bases; nucleotides not matched to a gene: 6. This CDR3 is 15 amino acids long. Germline assignment: CDR1 SGHDN and CDR2 FVKESK. CDR3 bases: TGTGCCAGCAGCCAAGTAGGGACAGGGTGGCACGAGCAGTACTTC. It is translated as CASSQVGTGWHEQYF.

A single count supports this clone. V and J are TRBV10-3 and TRBJ1-1, with 9 bases that match TRBD1. With V trimmed by 2 bases and J by 1 base, 8 bases remained unmatched. The germline V gene has CDR1 ENHRY and CDR2 SYGVKD. The CDR3 has 17 amino acids. The CDR3 is CAISETGGAGKNTEAFF. The DNA of the CDR3 is TGTGCCATCAGTGAGACAGGGGGCGCGGGAAAGAACACTGAAGCTTTCTTT.

J is TRBJ1-4 and V is TRBV4-1; no reliable D call. The CDR3 runs to 14 residues. Germline loops: CDR1 MGHRA, CDR2 YSYEKL. V was clipped by 1 base and J by 4 bases, with 7 bases between them. CDR3: CASSQVQVNEKLFF. CDR3 DNA: TGCGCCAGCAGCCAAGTCCAGGTTAATGAAAAACTGTTTTTT.

Worth noting for this clone: The same CDR3 can be traced to other DNA sequences in this sample. The chain uses TRBV19 and TRBJ1-1, with 7 bases identical to TRBD1. Trimming cost V 3 bases and J 4 bases; bases outside gene matches: 8. The CDR3 extends over 15 amino acids. Germline CDR1 and CDR2: LNHDA and SQIVND (reference sequence). The CDR3 here is CASSIGAGGGTEAFF. The CDR3 region has the DNA TGTGCCAGTAGTATCGGGGCAGGGGGAGGCACTGAAGCTTTCTTT.

CDR3 amino acids: CASGGAGSYNEQFF. Written as DNA, the CDR3 is TGTGCCAGTGGCGGTGCAGGGTCCTACAATGAGCAGTTCTTC. The chain links TRBV25-1 to TRBJ2-1; maybe TRBD1 (5 bases). The CDR3 consists of 14 residues. Germline CDR1 MGHDK, CDR2 SYGVNS. Trimming cost V 9 bases and J 1 base, with 13 bases left between them.

This clone was counted between two and nine times. The V and J genes are TRBV28 and TRBJ1-1, with 12 positions matching TRBD1. The V and J ends lost 5 bases and 9 bases, in that order; junction bases with no gene match: 1. This CDR3 spans 12 amino acids. CDR1 and CDR2 from the germline V gene are MDHEN and SYDVKM. CDR3 sequence (DNA): TGTGCCAGCAGTCGGGACAGGGGGCAAGCTTTCTTT. This codes for CASSRDRGQAFF. Complete variable domain (other parts from reference TRBV28 and TRBJ1-1): DVKVTQSSRYLVKRTGEKVFLECVQDMDHENMFWYRQDPGLGLRLIYFSYDVKMKEKGDIPEGYSVSREKKERFSLILESASTNQTSMYLCASSRDRGQAFFGQGTRLTVV.